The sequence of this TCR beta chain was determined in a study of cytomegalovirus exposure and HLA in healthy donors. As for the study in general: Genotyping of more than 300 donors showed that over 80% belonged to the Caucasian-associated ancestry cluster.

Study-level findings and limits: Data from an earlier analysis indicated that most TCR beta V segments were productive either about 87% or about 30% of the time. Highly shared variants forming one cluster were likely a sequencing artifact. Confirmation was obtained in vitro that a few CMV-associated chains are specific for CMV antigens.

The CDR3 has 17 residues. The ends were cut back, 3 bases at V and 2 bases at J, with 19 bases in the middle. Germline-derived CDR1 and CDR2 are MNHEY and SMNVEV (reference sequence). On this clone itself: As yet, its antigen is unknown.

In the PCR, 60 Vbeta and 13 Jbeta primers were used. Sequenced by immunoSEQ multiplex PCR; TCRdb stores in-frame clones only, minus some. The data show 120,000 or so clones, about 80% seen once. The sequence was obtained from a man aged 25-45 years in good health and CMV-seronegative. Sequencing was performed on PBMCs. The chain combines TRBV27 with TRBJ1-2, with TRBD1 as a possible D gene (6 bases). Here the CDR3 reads CASSFFTRGGLNYGYTF. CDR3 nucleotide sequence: TGTGCCAGCAGTTTCTTCACCCGGGGGGGGCTAAACTATGGCTACACCTTC.